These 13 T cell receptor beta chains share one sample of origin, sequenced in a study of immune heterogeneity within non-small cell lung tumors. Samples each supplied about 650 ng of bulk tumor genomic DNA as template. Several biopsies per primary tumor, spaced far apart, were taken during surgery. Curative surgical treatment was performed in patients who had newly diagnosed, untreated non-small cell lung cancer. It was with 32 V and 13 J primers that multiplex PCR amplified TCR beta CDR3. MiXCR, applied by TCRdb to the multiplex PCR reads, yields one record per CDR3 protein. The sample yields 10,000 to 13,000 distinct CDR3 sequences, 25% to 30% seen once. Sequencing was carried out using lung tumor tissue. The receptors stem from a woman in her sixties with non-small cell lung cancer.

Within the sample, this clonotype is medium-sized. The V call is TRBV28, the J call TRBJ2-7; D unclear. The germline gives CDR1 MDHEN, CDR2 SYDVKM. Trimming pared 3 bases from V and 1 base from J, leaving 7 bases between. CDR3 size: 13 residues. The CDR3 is CASSFSGSYEQYF. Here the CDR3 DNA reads TGTGCCAGCAGTTTTTCCGGTTCCTACGAGCAGTACTTC.

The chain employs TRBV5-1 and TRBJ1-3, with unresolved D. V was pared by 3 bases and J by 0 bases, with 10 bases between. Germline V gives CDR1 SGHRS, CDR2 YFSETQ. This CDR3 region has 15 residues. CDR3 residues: CASSSSGDSGNTIYF. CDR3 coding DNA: TGCGCCAGCAGCTCCTCCGGGGACTCTGGAAACACCATATATTTT.

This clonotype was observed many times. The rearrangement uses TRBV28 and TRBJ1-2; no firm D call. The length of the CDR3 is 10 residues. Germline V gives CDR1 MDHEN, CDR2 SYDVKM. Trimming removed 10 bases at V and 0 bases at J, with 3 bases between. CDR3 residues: CATANYGYTF. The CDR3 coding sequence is TGTGCCACAGCTAACTATGGCTACACCTTC.

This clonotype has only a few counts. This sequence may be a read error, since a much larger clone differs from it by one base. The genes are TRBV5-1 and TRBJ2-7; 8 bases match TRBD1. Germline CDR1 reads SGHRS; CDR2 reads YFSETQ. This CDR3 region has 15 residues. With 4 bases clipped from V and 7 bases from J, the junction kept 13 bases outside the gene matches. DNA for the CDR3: TGCGCCAGCAGCCCTGAGCAGGGGGCGCCGAGTGAGCAGTACTTC. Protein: CASSPEQGAPSEQYF.

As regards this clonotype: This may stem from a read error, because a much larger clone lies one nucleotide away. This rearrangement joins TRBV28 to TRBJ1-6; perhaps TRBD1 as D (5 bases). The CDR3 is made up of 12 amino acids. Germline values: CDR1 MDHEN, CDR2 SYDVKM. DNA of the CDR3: TGTGCCAGCATGGGGGGGAATTCACCCCCCCACTTT. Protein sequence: CASMGGNSPPHF.

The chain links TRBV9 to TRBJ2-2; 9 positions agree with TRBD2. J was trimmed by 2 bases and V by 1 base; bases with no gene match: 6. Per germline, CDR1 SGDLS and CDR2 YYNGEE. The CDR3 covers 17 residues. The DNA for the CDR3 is TGTGCCAGCAGCGTATCCTTAGCGGGAGCCAACACCGGGGAGCTGTTTTTT. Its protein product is CASSVSLAGANTGELFF. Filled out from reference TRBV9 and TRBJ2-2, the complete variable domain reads DSGVTQTPKHLITATGQRVTLRCSPRSGDLSVYWYQQSLDQGLQFLIQYYNGEERAKGNILERFSAQQFPDLHSELNLSSLELGDSALYFCASSVSLAGANTGELFFGEGSRLTVL.

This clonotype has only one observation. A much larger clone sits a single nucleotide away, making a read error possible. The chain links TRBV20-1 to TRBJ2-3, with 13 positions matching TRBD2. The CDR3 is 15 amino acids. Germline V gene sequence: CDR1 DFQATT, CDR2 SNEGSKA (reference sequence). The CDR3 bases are TGCATTGCCACCGGGACTAGCGGGGACACAGATACGCAGTATTTT. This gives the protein CIATGTSGDTDTQYF.

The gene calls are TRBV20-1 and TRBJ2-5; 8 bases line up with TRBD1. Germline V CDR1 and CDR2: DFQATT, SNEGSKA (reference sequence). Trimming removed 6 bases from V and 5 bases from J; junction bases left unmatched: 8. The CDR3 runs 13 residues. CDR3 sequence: CSAPTGVGETQYF. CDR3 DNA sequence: TGCAGTGCCCCGACAGGGGTAGGGGAGACCCAGTACTTC.

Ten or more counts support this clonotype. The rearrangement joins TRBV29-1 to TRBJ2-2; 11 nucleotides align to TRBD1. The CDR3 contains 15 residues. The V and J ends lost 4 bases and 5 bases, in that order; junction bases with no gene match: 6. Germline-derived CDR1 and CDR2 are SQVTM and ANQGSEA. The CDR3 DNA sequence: TGCAGCGTTGGAGACGGGACAGGGGGAACCGGGGAGCTGTTTTTT. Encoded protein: CSVGDGTGGTGELFF.

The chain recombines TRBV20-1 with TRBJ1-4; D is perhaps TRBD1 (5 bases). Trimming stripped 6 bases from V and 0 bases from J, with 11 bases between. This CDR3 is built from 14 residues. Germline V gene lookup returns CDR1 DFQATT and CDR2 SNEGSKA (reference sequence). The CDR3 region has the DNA TGCAGTGCCTACCCCAGGGCAACTAATGAAAAACTGTTTTTT. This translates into CSAYPRATNEKLFF.

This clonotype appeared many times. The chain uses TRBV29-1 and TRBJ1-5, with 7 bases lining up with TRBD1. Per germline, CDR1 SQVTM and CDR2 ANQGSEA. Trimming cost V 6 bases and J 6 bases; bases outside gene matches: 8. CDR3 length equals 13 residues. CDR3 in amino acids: CSVTGQPGQPQHF. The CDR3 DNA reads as TGCAGCGTCACGGGACAGCCCGGTCAGCCCCAGCATTTT.

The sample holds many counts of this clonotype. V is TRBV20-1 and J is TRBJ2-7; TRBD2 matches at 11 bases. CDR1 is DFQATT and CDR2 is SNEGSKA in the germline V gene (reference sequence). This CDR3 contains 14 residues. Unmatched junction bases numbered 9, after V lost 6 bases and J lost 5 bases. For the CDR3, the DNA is TGCAGTGCGGCCAAAACTAGCGGGAGCAACGAGCAGTACTTC. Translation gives CSAAKTSGSNEQYF.

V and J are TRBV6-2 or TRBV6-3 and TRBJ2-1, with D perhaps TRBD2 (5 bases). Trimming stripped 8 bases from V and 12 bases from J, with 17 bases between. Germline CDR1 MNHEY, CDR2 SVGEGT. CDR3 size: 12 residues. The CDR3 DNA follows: TGTGCCAGCGGCCCAAGAGGGAACACGCAGTTCTTC. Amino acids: CASGPRGNTQFF.